The source of this T cell receptor beta chain is a study of blood T cell repertoires in COVID-19. Source study methods: Nucleated cell number was recorded as an estimate derived from reference gene primer amplification. Sequenced by immunoSEQ multiplex PCR; TCRdb stores in-frame clones only, minus some. D and trimming were read from the DNA, whereas the V and J calls and clone size are those reported in that table. The sample carries around 140,000 clones, 84% recorded once. Trimming cost V 4 bases and J 1 base; bases outside gene matches: 7. The CDR3 consists of 15 residues. CDR1 and CDR2 (germline): SGHRS, YFSETQ.

This receptor was taken from a woman in her fifties or sixties with acute COVID-19. The sample comprised PBMCs or T cells enriched from blood (not recorded which). J is TRBJ1-1 and V is TRBV5-1; 7 nucleotides align to TRBD1. CDR3 sequence (DNA): TGCGCCAGCAGCGGAAGGGACAGCCCGAACACTGAAGCTTTCTTT. It is translated as CASSGRDSPNTEAFF. Full variable domain (missing parts from reference TRBV5-1 and TRBJ1-1): KAGVTQTPRYLIKTRGQQVTLSCSPISGHRSVSWYQQTPGQGLQFLFEYFSETQRNKGNFPGRFSGRQFSNSRSEMNVSTLELGDSALYLCASSGRDSPNTEAFFGQGTRLTVV.